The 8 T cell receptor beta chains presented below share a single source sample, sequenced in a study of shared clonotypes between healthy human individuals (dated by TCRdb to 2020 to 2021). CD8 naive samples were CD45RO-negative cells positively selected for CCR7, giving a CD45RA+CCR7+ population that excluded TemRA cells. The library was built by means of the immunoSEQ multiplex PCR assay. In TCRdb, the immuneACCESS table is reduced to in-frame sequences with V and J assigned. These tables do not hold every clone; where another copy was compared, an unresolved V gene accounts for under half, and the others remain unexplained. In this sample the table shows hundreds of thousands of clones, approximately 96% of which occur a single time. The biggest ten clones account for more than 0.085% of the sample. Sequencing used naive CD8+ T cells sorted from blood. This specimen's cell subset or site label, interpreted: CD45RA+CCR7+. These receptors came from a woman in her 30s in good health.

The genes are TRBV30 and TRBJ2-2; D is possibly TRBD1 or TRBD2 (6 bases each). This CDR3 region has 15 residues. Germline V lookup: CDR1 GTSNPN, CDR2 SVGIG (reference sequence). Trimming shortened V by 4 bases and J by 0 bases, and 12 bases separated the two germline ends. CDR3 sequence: CAWIGGDANTGELFF. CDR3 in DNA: TGTGCCTGGATCGGGGGCGATGCGAACACCGGGGAGCTGTTTTTT.

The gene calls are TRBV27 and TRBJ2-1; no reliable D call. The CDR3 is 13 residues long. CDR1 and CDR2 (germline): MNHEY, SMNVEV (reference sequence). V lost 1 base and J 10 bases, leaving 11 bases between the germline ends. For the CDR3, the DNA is TGTGCCAGCAGTTTATTGGGCCAGGCCGAGCAGTTCTTC. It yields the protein CASSLLGQAEQFF.

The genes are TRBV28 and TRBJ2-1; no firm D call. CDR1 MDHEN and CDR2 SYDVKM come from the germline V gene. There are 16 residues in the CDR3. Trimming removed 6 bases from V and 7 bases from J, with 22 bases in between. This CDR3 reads CASSPPELPLLNEQFF. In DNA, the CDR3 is TGTGCCAGCAGCCCCCCGGAGCTCCCGCTCTTGAATGAGCAGTTCTTC. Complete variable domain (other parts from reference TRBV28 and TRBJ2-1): DVKVTQSSRYLVKRTGEKVFLECVQDMDHENMFWYRQDPGLGLRLIYFSYDVKMKEKGDIPEGYSVSREKKERFSLILESASTNQTSMYLCASSPPELPLLNEQFFGPGTRLTVL.

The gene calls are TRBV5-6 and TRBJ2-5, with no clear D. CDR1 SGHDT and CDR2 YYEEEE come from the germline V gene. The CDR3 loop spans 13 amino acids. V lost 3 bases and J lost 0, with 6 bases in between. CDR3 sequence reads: CASSYPYQETQYF. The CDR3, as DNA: TGTGCCAGCAGCTACCCGTACCAAGAGACCCAGTACTTC.

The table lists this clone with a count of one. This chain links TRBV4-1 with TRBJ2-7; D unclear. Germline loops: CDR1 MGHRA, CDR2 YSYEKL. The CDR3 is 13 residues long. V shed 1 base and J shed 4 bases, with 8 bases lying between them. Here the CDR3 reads CASSQALDYEQYF. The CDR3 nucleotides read TGCGCCAGCAGCCAAGCCCTAGATTACGAGCAGTACTTC.

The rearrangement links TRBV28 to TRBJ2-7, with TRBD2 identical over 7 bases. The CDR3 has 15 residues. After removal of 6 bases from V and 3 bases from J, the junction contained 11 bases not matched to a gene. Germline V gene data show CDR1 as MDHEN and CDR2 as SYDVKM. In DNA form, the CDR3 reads TGTGCCAGCAGCCCCGTGCGGGAGACGGGCTACGAGCAGTACTTC. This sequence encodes CASSPVRETGYEQYF. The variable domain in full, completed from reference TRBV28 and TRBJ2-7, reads DVKVTQSSRYLVKRTGEKVFLECVQDMDHENMFWYRQDPGLGLRLIYFSYDVKMKEKGDIPEGYSVSREKKERFSLILESASTNQTSMYLCASSPVRETGYEQYFGPGTRLTVT.

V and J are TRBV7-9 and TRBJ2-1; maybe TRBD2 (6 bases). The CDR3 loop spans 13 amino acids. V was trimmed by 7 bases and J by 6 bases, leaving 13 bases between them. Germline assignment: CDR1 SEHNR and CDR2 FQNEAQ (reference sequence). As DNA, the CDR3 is TGTGCCAGCAACTCGGGACTTGGCAATGAGCAGTTCTTC. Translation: CASNSGLGNEQFF. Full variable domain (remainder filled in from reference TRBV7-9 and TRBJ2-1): DTGVSQNPRHKITKRGQNVTFRCDPISEHNRLYWYRQTLGQGPEFLTYFQNEAQLEKSRLLSDRFSAERPKGSFSTLEIQRTEQGDSAMYLCASNSGLGNEQFFGPGTRLTVL.

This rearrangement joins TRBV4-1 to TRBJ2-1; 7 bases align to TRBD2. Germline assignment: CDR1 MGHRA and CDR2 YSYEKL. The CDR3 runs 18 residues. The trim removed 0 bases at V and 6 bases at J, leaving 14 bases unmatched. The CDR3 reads CASSQDPLLADVGNEQFF. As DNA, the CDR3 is TGCGCCAGCAGCCAAGATCCCCTCCTAGCGGACGTGGGCAATGAGCAGTTCTTC.